The 26 T cell receptor beta chains below were found in one sample sequenced in a study of blood T cell repertoires in COVID-19. TCRdb keeps only in-frame clones here, not all; method: immunoSEQ multiplex PCR. The sample has a few hundred thousand clones; around 86% are singletons. The specimen sequenced was PBMCs or T cells enriched from blood (not recorded which). The receptors shown here come from a woman aged 45-59 years who had recovered from COVID-19.

Here the CDR3 DNA reads TGTGCCAGCAGTTACGGACAGCCCTTATATGGCTACACCTTC. Encoded protein: CASSYGQPLYGYTF. This chain joins TRBV6-2 or TRBV6-3 and TRBJ1-2; D is possibly TRBD1 (6 bases). Germline CDR1 reads MNHEY; CDR2 reads SVGEGT. Trimming took off 2 bases at V and 5 bases at J, with 12 bases between the two ends. The length of the CDR3 is 14 residues.

This chain uses TRBV6-2 or TRBV6-3 with TRBJ1-6; 9 nucleotides match TRBD1. Trimming at V came to 6 bases and at J to 11 bases, leaving 8 bases not matched to a gene. There are 14 residues in the CDR3. Germline V gives CDR1 MNHEY, CDR2 SVGEGT. The CDR3 loop is CASSTTGGEAPLHF. The DNA of the CDR3 is TGTGCCAGCAGCACCACAGGGGGCGAGGCACCCCTCCACTTT.

The chain combines TRBV2 with TRBJ1-2, with TRBD1 matching over 12 bases. Germline loops: CDR1 SNHLY, CDR2 FYNNEI. The V and J ends lost 5 bases and 8 bases, in that order; junction bases with no gene match: 12. CDR3 length: 16 amino acids. CDR3 sequence reads: CASSPTLGQGARGYTF. CDR3 bases: TGTGCCAGCAGTCCAACACTGGGACAGGGGGCGCGAGGCTACACCTTC. Full variable domain (remainder filled in from reference TRBV2 and TRBJ1-2): EPEVTQTPSHQVTQMGQEVILRCVPISNHLYFYWYRQILGQKVEFLVSFYNNEISEKSEIFDDQFSVERPDGSNFTLKIRSTKLEDSAMYFCASSPTLGQGARGYTFGSGTRLTVV.

CDR3 sequence reads: CASSPGLQNSPLHF. CDR3 nucleotide sequence: TGTGCCAGCAGTCCGGGACTGCAAAATTCACCCCTCCACTTT. J is TRBJ1-6 and V is TRBV6-5; possibly TRBD1 for D (5 bases). This CDR3 is built from 14 residues. Per the germline V gene, CDR1 is MNHEY and CDR2 is SVGAGI. Between the trimmed V and J ends, which lost 5 bases and 7 bases, there was a span of 12 bases.

This rearrangement joins TRBV7-3 to TRBJ2-1, with D perhaps TRBD1 (6 bases). Germline-derived CDR1 and CDR2 are SGHTA and FQGTGA. The CDR3 is made up of 14 amino acids. V lost 3 bases and J 6 bases, leaving 12 bases between the germline ends. The CDR3 protein is CASSFLGQSNEQFF. CDR3 nucleotide sequence: TGTGCCAGCAGCTTTCTCGGACAGTCCAATGAGCAGTTCTTC.

The V and J genes are TRBV11-1 and TRBJ1-2, with TRBD1 identical over 7 bases. In germline, CDR1 is SGHAT, CDR2 FQDESV (reference sequence). The CDR3 extends over 15 amino acids. Trimming removed 7 bases from V and 2 bases from J; junction bases left unmatched: 10. The CDR3 sequence is CASTGGQTPNYGYTF. CDR3 nucleotide sequence: TGTGCCAGCACCGGGGGACAGACACCCAACTATGGCTACACCTTC.

The chain combines TRBV7-9 with TRBJ2-7; 10 bases align to TRBD1. V trimming: 5 bases; J trimming: 5 bases; junction bases outside the gene matches: 12. From germline, CDR1 is SEHNR and CDR2 FQNEAQ (reference sequence). CDR3 length: 16 residues. CDR3 nucleotides: TGTGCCAGCAGCAACACGAAGGGACAGGGGATTGACGAGCAGTACTTC. This sequence encodes CASSNTKGQGIDEQYF.

The J gene is TRBJ1-2, the V gene TRBV27, with TRBD1 identical over 7 bases. The CDR3 covers 13 residues. V dropped 7 bases and J dropped 7; count of bases not matched to a gene: 9. Per the germline V gene, CDR1 is MNHEY and CDR2 is SMNVEV (reference sequence). CDR3 protein: CASTTRGVSGYTF. CDR3 nucleotide sequence: TGTGCCAGCACTACCAGGGGGGTTAGTGGCTACACCTTC.

The chain uses TRBV19 and TRBJ1-5; TRBD1 is a possible D gene (6 bases). There are 15 residues in the CDR3. Germline loops: CDR1 LNHDA, CDR2 SQIVND (reference sequence). Between the trimmed V and J ends, which lost 3 bases and 6 bases, there was a span of 15 bases. The DNA for the CDR3 is TGTGCCAGTAGTATGAGGACAGTAGGCGCTCAGCCCCAGCATTTT. Translated, it gives CASSMRTVGAQPQHF.

This clone was counted a single time. This chain links TRBV19 with TRBJ1-1; tentatively, D is TRBD1 (5 bases). This CDR3 region has 14 residues. V was clipped by 4 bases and J by 14 bases, with 23 bases between them. Germline CDR1 LNHDA, CDR2 SQIVND (reference sequence). The CDR3 coding sequence is TGTGCCAGTAGTAGGCGGGGGGACGGGCAAGTTGACTTCTTT. Translated: CASSRRGDGQVDFF.

V is TRBV7-3 and J is TRBJ2-3; possible D gene TRBD2, 5 bases. The CDR3 totals 14 residues. Per the germline V gene, CDR1 is SGHTA and CDR2 is FQGTGA. Trimming took 5 bases from V and 3 from J, leaving 12 bases between them. For the CDR3, the DNA is TGTGCCAGCAGCCAAGGACGGGGTACAGATACGCAGTATTTT. Encoded protein: CASSQGRGTDTQYF.

Points on this clone: Other DNA sequences in this specimen translate into the identical CDR3. This chain connects TRBV5-6 to TRBJ1-2; D is uncertain. The V end lost 0 bases, the J end lost 5 bases, and 8 bases lay between the germline ends. CDR1 and CDR2 (germline): SGHDT, YYEEEE. This CDR3 comprises 13 residues. The CDR3 is CASSLGPVYGYTF. DNA for the CDR3: TGTGCCAGCAGCTTGGGGCCAGTATATGGCTACACCTTC. Supplemented by reference TRBV5-6 and TRBJ1-2, the full variable domain reads DAGVTQSPTHLIKTRGQQVTLRCSPKSGHDTVSWYQQALGQGPQFIFQYYEEEERQRGNFPDRFSGHQFPNYSSELNVNALLLGDSALYLCASSLGPVYGYTFGSGTRLTVV.

The gene calls are TRBV6-5 and TRBJ2-2; D perhaps matches TRBD2 (7 bases). The V and J ends lost 0 bases and 3 bases respectively, with 11 bases between them. This CDR3 is built from 16 residues. Germline assignment: CDR1 MNHEY and CDR2 SVGAGI. CDR3 nucleotides: TGTGCCAGCAGTTACTCGAGGGGGAGGGACACCGGGGAGCTGTTTTTT. Translation gives CASSYSRGRDTGELFF.

Only one count was recorded for this clone. The chain combines TRBV9 with TRBJ2-7, with 15 positions matching TRBD2. The length of the CDR3 is 15 residues. Germline CDR1 and CDR2: SGDLS and YYNGEE. J was trimmed by 3 bases and V by 5 bases; bases with no gene match: 3. CDR3 DNA sequence: TGTGCCAGCAGTCCGGGACTAGCGGGAGGCTACGAGCAGTACTTC. This translates into CASSPGLAGGYEQYF. Supplemented by reference TRBV9 and TRBJ2-7, the full variable domain reads DSGVTQTPKHLITATGQRVTLRCSPRSGDLSVYWYQQSLDQGLQFLIQYYNGEERAKGNILERFSAQQFPDLHSELNLSSLELGDSALYFCASSPGLAGGYEQYFGPGTRLTVT.

The chain employs TRBV7-9 and TRBJ2-2; D gene unclear. V gave up 5 bases and J gave up 4 bases, with 14 bases separating them. The CDR3 extends over 15 amino acids. The V gene's germline CDR1 is SEHNR and CDR2 FQNEAQ (reference sequence). The CDR3 DNA reads as TGTGCCAGCAGCCCCCGAGGCACCGTCACCGGGGAGCTGTTTTTT. Protein: CASSPRGTVTGELFF.

This clone was counted between two and nine times. The V and J genes are TRBV14 and TRBJ1-4; D perhaps matches TRBD1 (5 bases). The CDR3 runs 13 residues. The ends were cut back, 3 bases at V and 8 bases at J, with 10 bases in the middle. In germline, CDR1 is SGHDN, CDR2 FVKESK. CDR3 loop: CASSQGGREKLFF. The CDR3 region has the DNA TGTGCCAGCAGCCAGGGGGGTCGGGAAAAACTGTTTTTT.

This chain joins TRBV7-3 and TRBJ2-3; TRBD1 matches at 7 bases. Germline-derived CDR1 and CDR2 are SGHTA and FQGTGA. J gave up 6 bases and V 0 bases, and 3 bases lay outside the gene matches. The CDR3 totals 14 residues. CDR3 protein: CASSLTKGADTQYF. The CDR3 region has the DNA TGTGCCAGCAGCTTAACGAAGGGGGCGGATACGCAGTATTTT.

This chain joins TRBV30 and TRBJ2-7; D might be TRBD2 (5 bases). The CDR3 spans 12 residues. Germline V gives CDR1 GTSNPN, CDR2 SVGIG (reference sequence). Between the trimmed V and J ends, which lost 6 bases and 9 bases, there was a span of 18 bases. This CDR3 reads CACTDPGMRQYF. The CDR3, as DNA: TGTGCCTGTACGGACCCCGGGATGAGGCAGTACTTC.

This chain links TRBV19 with TRBJ1-2; TRBD1 aligns across 8 bases. The CDR3 contains 19 residues. V was pared by 0 bases and J by 3 bases, with 15 bases of the junction left unmatched. The germline V gene has CDR1 LNHDA and CDR2 SQIVND (reference sequence). CDR3 sequence reads: CASSIDGPGQAKRDYGYTF. For the CDR3, the DNA is TGTGCCAGTAGTATAGATGGGCCGGGACAGGCAAAACGGGACTATGGCTACACCTTC.

The sample holds many counts of this clone. This chain joins TRBV27 and TRBJ1-2, with 7 bases fitting TRBD1. Trimming took 7 bases from V and 3 from J; bases not matched to a gene: 14. Germline V gene data show CDR1 as MNHEY and CDR2 as SMNVEV (reference sequence). The CDR3 is 16 residues long. CDR3 sequence: CASTPKWDSVDYGYTF. The CDR3 DNA is TGTGCCAGCACCCCGAAATGGGACAGTGTCGACTATGGCTACACCTTC.

This clone was detected once. The J gene is TRBJ2-2, the V gene TRBV5-1; TRBD1 matches at 8 bases. Germline V gives CDR1 SGHRS, CDR2 YFSETQ. J gave up 6 bases and V 0 bases, and 4 bases lay outside the gene matches. The CDR3 totals 15 residues. For the CDR3, the DNA is TGCGCCAGCAGCTTGGCAGGGGGCGAGCCCGGGGAGCTGTTTTTT. Encoded protein: CASSLAGGEPGELFF.

As for this clone: The same CDR3 also results from other DNA sequences found in this sample. The chain recombines TRBV9 with TRBJ1-2; TRBD1 matches 11 bases. This CDR3 spans 13 amino acids. Per the germline V gene, CDR1 is SGDLS and CDR2 is YYNGEE. The ends lost 4 bases at V and 6 bases at J; junction bases unmatched: 2. In DNA form, the CDR3 reads TGTGCCAGCAGCCCGGGACAGGGGGATGGCTACACCTTC. Amino acid sequence: CASSPGQGDGYTF.

V and J are TRBV7-9 and TRBJ1-2, with D perhaps matching TRBD1 (5 bases). CDR1 and CDR2 (germline): SEHNR, FQNEAQ (reference sequence). The CDR3 sequence is 16 residues long. V lost 5 bases, J lost 3 bases, and 19 bases lay in between. The CDR3 coding sequence is TGTGCCAGCAGCCCTAACCCAGGGCAGGTTGACTATGGCTACACCTTC. Translated: CASSPNPGQVDYGYTF.

The chain recombines TRBV6-5 with TRBJ1-1, with 7 bases matching TRBD1. The V gene's germline CDR1 is MNHEY and CDR2 SVGAGI. With 1 base clipped from V and 7 bases from J, the junction kept 6 bases outside the gene matches. This CDR3 spans 14 amino acids. The CDR3 region is CASSYYRQGGEAFF. The DNA of the CDR3 is TGTGCCAGCAGTTACTATCGACAGGGCGGTGAAGCTTTCTTT.

The chain joins TRBV3-1 (or the pseudogene TRBV3-2) to TRBJ2-5; D is undetermined. The CDR3 runs 12 residues. The V and J ends lost 4 bases and 4 bases respectively, with 7 bases between them. Germline V gene data show CDR1 as LGHDT and CDR2 as YNNKEL (reference sequence). In DNA form, the CDR3 reads TGTGCCAGCAGCCCCCAGCGAGAGACCCAGTACTTC. Translation gives CASSPQRETQYF.

The rearrangement joins TRBV7-2 to TRBJ1-5; D call uncertain. With 5 bases removed from V and 7 bases from J, the gap between germline ends came to 9 bases. The CDR3 sequence is 12 residues long. Germline V gives CDR1 SGHTA, CDR2 FQGNSA. The CDR3 region has the DNA TGTGCCAGCAGCGTCCCGGGACAGCCCCAGCATTTT. It is translated as CASSVPGQPQHF.